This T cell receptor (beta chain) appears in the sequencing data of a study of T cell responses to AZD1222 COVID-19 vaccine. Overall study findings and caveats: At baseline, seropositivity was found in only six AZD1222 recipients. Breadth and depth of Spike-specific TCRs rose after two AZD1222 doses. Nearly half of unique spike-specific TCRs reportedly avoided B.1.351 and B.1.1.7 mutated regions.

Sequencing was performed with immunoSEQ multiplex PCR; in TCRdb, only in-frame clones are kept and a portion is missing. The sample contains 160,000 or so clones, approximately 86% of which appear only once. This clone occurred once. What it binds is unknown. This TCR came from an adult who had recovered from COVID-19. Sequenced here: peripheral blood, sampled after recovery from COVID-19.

CDR3: CASSVGGQGLNTEAFF. The CDR3 bases are TGTGCCAGCAGCGTGGGGGGACAGGGCTTGAACACTGAAGCTTTCTTT. The chain carries TRBV9 and TRBJ1-1; TRBD1 aligns across 9 bases. The CDR3 contains 16 residues. Trimming at V came to 2 bases and at J to 0 bases, leaving 5 bases not matched to a gene. The germline gives CDR1 SGDLS, CDR2 YYNGEE.